The next 4 T cell receptor beta chains were all read from a single sample in a study of T cells after yellow fever vaccination. TCRdb recomputed calls from the 5' RACE reads with MiXCR, one row per CDR3 protein. The sample includes some 300,000 distinct CDR3 sequences, roughly 3.5% of them seen just once. The sequences come from PBMCs, collected on the day of the yellow fever booster vaccination. Receptor source: a young man who received the YFV17D yellow fever vaccine.

V is TRBV7-2 and J is TRBJ2-4; TRBD2 matches 13 bases. CDR3 length: 17 amino acids. Per germline, CDR1 SGHTA and CDR2 FQGNSA. The V segment lost 3 bases and the J segment 6 bases; nucleotides outside the gene matches: 8. The CDR3 DNA reads TGTGCCAGCAGCTTTACTAGCGGGGGGGCTCTAGGAAACATTCAGTACTTC. It codes for CASSFTSGGALGNIQYF.

Many counts were recorded for this clonotype. This chain connects TRBV6-2 or TRBV6-3 to TRBJ2-3, with D possibly being TRBD1 (5 bases). In germline, CDR1 is MNHEY, CDR2 SVGEGT. This CDR3 has 15 amino acids. Trimming removed 10 bases at V and 2 bases at J, with 19 bases between. The CDR3 DNA follows: TGTGCCACCTCGGACACACCGTTTCCCACAGATACGCAGTATTTT. Translation: CATSDTPFPTDTQYF.

The chain links TRBV25-1 to TRBJ2-4; D is possibly TRBD1 or TRBD2 (5 bases each). Germline CDR1 and CDR2: MGHDK and SYGVNS. V lost 6 bases and J 4 bases, leaving 16 bases between the germline ends. There are 15 residues in the CDR3. The CDR3, as DNA: TGTGCCAGCAGCGAAACCGGGACCCCGAAAAACATTCAGTACTTC. Amino acid sequence: CASSETGTPKNIQYF.

The table lists this clonotype with a few counts. The chain recombines TRBV24-1 with TRBJ2-3; either TRBD1 or TRBD2 may supply D (5 bases each). The V gene lost 5 bases and the J gene lost 2 bases, with 10 bases spanning the gap. This CDR3 contains 14 residues. The germline CDR1 and CDR2 sequences are KGHDR and SFDVKD. CDR3 coding DNA: TGTGCCACCAGTGCGCCAGGGACCACAGATACGCAGTATTTT. Encoded protein: CATSAPGTTDTQYF.